The rows below give T cell receptor beta chains drawn from one sample of a study of response to subunit inactivated influenza vaccine. TCRdb re-derived calls from the RT-PCR reads in MiXCR, one entry per CDR3 protein. The sample lists about 540,000 distinct CDR3 sequences, less than 25% occurring once. These data were likewise used in another study, on T cells expressing NK-cell markers.

The source was CD4+ T cells sorted from PBMCs, collected 11 to 12 days after vaccination. The source is a man between 45 and 60 years old who received an inactivated influenza vaccine. The CDR3 runs from the conserved cysteine through the conserved F or W.

V,CDR3
TRBV27,CASSFSGSHEQYF
TRBV29-1,CSVEVGTAWGETQYF
TRBV11-2,CASSLDLGTHGYTF
TRBV7-9,CASSSDYGAFF
TRBV7-2,CASSLVAGSEQYF
TRBV7-6,CASSLERPGAQYF
TRBV20-1,CSVKSSYNSPLHF
TRBV7-8,CASTSGGAWSSYNEQFF
TRBV5-1,CASSSGPGGPSSYEQYF
TRBV15,CATSRDRAPAEAFF
TRBV5-1,CASSSRPNLLTEAFF
TRBV2,CASRNQQGAAGELFF
TRBV29-1,CSVGAVGNTIYF
TRBV20-1,CSLPRSQGAETQYF
TRBV7-9,CASKFGPPDTQYF
TRBV5-1,CASSQPGQEEAFF
TRBV2,CASSGGMNTGELFF
TRBV20-1,CSARDGHVLRGGQFF
TRBV6-5,CASSYSPPGQGGDEQYF
TRBV28,CASSLSKTAAYNEQFF
TRBV7-2,CASSLAGTETYEQYF
TRBV7-8,CASSWDRLMNTEAFF
TRBV12-3/TRBV12-4,CASRSTGANEKLFF
TRBV4-1,CASSHPAPGRDYGYTF
TRBV12-3/TRBV12-4,CASSSSGTGRSEQYF
TRBV10-1,CASSPRDRAFTRGNTGELFF
TRBV2,CASSQDQGYNSPLHF
TRBV20-1,CSARDSDRSSYEQYF
TRBV7-2,CASSSRDRRDTQYF
TRBV29-1,CSVGPGTGAYGYTF
TRBV18,CASSPQRSEVEQYF
TRBV29-1,CSVERGRGSTDTQYF
TRBV18,CASSPDGRTNNEQFF